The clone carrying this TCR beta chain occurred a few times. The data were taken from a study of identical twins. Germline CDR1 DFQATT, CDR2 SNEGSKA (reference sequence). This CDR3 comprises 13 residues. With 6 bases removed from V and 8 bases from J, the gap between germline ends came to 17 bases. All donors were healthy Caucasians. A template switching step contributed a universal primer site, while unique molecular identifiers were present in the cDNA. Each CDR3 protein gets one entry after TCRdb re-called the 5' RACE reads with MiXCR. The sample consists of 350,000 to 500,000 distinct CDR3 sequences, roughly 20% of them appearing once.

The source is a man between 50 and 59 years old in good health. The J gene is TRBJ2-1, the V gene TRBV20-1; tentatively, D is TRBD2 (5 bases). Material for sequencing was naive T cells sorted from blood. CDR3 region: CSASARVEDEQFF. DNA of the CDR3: TGCAGTGCAAGTGCTAGAGTGGAGGATGAGCAGTTCTTC.